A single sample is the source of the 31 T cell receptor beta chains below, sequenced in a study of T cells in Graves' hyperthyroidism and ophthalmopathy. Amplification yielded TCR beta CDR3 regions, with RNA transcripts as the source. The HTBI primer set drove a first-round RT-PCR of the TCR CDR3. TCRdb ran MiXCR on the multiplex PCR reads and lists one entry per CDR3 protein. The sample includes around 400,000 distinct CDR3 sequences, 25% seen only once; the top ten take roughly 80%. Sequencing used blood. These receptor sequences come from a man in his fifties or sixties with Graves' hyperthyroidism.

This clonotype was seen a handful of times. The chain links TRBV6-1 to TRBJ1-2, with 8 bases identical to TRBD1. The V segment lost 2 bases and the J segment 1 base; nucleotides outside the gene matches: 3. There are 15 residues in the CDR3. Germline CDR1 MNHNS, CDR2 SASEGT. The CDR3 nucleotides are TGTGCCAGCAGTGAAAGTACAGGGGGTAACTATGGCTACACCTTC. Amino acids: CASSESTGGNYGYTF.

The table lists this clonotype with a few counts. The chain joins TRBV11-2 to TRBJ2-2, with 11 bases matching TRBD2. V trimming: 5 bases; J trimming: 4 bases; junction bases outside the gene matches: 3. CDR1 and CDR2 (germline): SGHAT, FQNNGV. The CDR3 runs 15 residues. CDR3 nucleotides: TGTGCCAGCAGCGGTGGGACTAGCGGCACCGGGGAGCTGTTTTTT. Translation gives CASSGGTSGTGELFF.

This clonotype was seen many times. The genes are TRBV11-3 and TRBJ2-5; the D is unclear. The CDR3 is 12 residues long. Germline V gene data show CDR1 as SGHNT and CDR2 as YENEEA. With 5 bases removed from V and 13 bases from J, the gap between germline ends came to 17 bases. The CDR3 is CASSPSNRPTYF. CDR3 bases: TGTGCCAGCAGCCCCTCTAACAGACCCACGTACTTC.

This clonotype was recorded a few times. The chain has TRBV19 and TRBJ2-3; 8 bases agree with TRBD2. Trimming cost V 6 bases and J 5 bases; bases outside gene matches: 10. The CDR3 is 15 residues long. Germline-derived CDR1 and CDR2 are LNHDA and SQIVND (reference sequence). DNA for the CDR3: TGTGCCAGTAGCTCGAGCGGGAGTGGGGTAGATACGCAGTATTTT. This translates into CASSSSGSGVDTQYF.

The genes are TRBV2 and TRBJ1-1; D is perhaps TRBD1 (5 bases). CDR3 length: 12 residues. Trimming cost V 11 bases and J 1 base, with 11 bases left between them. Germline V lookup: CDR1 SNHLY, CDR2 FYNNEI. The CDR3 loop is CAGRQGNTEAFF. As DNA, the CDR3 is TGTGCCGGTCGGCAGGGGAACACTGAAGCTTTCTTT.

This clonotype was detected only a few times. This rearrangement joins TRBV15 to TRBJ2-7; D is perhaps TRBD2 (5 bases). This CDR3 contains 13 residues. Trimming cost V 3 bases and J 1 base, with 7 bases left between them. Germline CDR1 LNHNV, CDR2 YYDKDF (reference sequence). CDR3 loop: CATSSGDSYEQYF. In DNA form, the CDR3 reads TGTGCCACCAGCAGCGGGGATTCCTACGAGCAGTACTTC.

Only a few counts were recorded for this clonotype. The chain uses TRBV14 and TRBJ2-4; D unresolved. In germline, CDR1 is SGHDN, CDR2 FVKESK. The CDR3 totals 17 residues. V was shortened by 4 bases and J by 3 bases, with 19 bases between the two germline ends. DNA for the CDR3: TGTGCCAGCAGCCTTCCTGCCTCCCGGCTTGACAAAAACATTCAGTACTTC. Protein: CASSLPASRLDKNIQYF.

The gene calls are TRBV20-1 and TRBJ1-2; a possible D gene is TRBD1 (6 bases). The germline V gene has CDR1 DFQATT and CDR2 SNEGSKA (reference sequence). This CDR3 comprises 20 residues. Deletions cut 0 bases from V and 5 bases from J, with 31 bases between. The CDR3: CSARDPRFMTGGTIWYGYTF. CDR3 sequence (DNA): TGCAGTGCTAGAGACCCCCGATTCATGACAGGAGGAACGATATGGTATGGCTACACCTTC.

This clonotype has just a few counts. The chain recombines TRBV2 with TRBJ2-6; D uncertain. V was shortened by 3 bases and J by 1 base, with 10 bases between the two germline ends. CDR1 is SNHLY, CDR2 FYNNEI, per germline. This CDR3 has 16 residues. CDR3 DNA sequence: TGTGCCAGCAGTGACAGGCATCGGTCTGGGGCCAACGTCCTGACTTTC. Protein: CASSDRHRSGANVLTF.

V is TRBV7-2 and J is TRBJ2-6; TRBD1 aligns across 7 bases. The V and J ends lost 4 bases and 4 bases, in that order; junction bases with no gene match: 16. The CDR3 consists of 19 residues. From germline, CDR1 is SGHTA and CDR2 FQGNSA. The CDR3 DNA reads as TGTGCCAGCAGCTCACTCCCCGGGACAGTCTCTCCGGGGGCCAACGTCCTGACTTTC. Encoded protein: CASSSLPGTVSPGANVLTF.

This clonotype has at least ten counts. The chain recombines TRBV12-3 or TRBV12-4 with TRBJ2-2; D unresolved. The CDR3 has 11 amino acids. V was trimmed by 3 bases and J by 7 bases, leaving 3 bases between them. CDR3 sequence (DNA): TGTGCCAGCAGTTTTGGCGGGGAGCTGTTTTTT. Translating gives CASSFGGELFF.

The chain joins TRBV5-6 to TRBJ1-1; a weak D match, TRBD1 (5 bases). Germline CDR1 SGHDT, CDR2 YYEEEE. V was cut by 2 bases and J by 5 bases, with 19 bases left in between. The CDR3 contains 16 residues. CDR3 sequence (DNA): TGTGCCAGCAGCTTACCTTACGGGGGGGTAGGAACTGAAGCTTTCTTT. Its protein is CASSLPYGGVGTEAFF.

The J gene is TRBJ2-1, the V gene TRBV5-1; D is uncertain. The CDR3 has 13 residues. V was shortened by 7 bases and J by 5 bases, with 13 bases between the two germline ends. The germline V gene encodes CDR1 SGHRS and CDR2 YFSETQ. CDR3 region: CASVAQTNNEQFF. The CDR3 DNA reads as TGCGCCAGCGTCGCGCAGACCAACAATGAGCAGTTCTTC.

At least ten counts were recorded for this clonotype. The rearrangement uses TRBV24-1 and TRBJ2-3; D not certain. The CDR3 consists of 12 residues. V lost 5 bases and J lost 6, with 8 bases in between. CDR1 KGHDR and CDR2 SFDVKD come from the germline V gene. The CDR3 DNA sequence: TGTGCCACCAGTGCCCCCTGGGATACGCAGTATTTT. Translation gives CATSAPWDTQYF.

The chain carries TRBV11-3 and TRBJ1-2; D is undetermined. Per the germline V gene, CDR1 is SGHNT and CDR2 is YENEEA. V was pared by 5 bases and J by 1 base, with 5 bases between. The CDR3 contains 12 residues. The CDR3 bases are TGTGCCAGCAGCAGGGATAACTATGGCTACACCTTC. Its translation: CASSRDNYGYTF.

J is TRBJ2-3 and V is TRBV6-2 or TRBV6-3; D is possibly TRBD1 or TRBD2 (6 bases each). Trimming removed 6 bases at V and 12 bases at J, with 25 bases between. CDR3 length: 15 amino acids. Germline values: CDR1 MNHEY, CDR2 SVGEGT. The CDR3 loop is CASRPHGGLSLVQYF. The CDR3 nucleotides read TGTGCCAGCAGGCCCCACGGGGGCTTATCGTTGGTTCAGTATTTT.

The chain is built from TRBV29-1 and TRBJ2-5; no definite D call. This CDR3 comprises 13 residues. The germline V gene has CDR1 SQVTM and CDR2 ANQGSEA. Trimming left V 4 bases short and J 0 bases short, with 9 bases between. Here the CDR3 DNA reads TGCAGCGTTGCTGTCGGAAACCAAGAGACCCAGTACTTC. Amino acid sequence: CSVAVGNQETQYF.

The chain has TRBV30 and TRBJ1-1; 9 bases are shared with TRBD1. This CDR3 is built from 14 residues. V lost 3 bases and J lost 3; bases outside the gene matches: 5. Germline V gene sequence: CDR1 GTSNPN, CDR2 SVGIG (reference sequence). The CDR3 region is CAWSAGQGDTEAFF. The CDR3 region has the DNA TGTGCCTGGAGCGCGGGACAGGGAGACACTGAAGCTTTCTTT.

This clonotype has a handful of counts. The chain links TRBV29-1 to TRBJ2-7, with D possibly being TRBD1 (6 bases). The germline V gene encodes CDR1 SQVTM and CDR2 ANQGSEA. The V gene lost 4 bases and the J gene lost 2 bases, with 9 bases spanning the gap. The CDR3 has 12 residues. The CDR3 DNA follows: TGCAGCGTTGCGGACAGCACCTACGAGCAGTACTTC. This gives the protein CSVADSTYEQYF.

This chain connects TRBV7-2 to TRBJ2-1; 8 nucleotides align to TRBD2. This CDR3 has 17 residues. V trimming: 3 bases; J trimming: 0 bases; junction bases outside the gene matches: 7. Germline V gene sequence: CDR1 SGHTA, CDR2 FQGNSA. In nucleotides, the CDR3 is TGTGCCAGCAGCTTGCTAGCGGGCCCGAGCTCCTACAATGAGCAGTTCTTC. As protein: CASSLLAGPSSYNEQFF.

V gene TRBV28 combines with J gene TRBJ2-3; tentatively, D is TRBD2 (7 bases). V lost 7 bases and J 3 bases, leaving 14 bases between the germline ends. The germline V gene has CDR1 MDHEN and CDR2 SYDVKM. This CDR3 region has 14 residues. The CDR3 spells CASNQGGGTDTQYF. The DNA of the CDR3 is TGTGCCAGCAATCAAGGGGGGGGTACAGATACGCAGTATTTT.

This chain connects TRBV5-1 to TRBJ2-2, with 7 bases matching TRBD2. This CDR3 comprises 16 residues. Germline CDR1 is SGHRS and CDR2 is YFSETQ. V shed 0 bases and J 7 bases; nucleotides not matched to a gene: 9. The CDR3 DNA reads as TGCGCCAGCAGCTTGGAGGGGAGGGCTTTCGACGGGGAGCTGTTTTTT. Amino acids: CASSLEGRAFDGELFF.

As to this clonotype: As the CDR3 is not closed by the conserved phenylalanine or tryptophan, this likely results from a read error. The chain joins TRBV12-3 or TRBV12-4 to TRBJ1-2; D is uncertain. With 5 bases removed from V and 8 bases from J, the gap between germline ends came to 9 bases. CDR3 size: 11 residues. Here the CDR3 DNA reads TGTGCCAGCAGTCCGTACGAGGGCTACACCCTC. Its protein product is CASSPYEGYTL.

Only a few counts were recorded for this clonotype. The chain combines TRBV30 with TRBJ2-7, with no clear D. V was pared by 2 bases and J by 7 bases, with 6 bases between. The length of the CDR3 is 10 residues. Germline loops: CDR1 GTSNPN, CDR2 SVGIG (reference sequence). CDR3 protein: CAWSRAEQYF. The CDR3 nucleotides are TGTGCCTGGAGTCGTGCGGAGCAGTACTTC.

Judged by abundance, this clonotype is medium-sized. CDR3 region: CASSFSRNNEQFF. The CDR3 bases are TGTGCCAGCAGCTTCTCCAGAAACAATGAGCAGTTCTTC. The chain recombines TRBV11-2 with TRBJ2-1; D ambiguous. Germline assignment: CDR1 SGHAT and CDR2 FQNNGV. The V end lost 3 bases, the J end lost 5 bases, and 8 bases lay between the germline ends. The length of the CDR3 is 13 residues.

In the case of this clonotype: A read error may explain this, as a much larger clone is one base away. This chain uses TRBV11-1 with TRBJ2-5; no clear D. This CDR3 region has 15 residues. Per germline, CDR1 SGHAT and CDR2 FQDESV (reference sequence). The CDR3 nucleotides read TGTGCCAGCAGCCTGAATCCCGGACGGCAAGAGACCCTGTACTTC. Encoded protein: CASSLNPGRQETLYF. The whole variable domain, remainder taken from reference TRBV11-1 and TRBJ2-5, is EAEVAQSPRYKITEKSQAVAFWCDPISGHATLYWYRQILGQGPELLVQFQDESVVDDSQLPKDRFSAERLKGVDSTLKIQPAELGDSAMYLCASSLNPGRQETLYFGPGTRLLVL.

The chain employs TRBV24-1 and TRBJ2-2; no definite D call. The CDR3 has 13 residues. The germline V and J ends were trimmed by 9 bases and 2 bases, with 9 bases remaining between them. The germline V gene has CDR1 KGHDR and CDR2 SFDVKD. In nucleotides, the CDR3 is TGTGCCACCCTAGGCGAAAACACCGGGGAGCTGTTTTTT. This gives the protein CATLGENTGELFF.

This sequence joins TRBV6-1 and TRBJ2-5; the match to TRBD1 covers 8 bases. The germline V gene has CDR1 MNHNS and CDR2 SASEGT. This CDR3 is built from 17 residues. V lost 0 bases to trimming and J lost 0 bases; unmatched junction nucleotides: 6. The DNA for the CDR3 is TGTGCCAGCAGTGAAGCAGAGCCAGGGGGCTACCAAGAGACCCAGTACTTC. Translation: CASSEAEPGGYQETQYF.

Here the CDR3 reads CASSFLVAGGPYEQYF. The CDR3 DNA follows: TGTGCCAGCAGCTTTCTCGTAGCGGGAGGGCCATACGAGCAGTACTTC. J is TRBJ2-7 and V is TRBV7-8; 11 positions agree with TRBD2. CDR1 is SGHVS and CDR2 is FQNEAQ in the germline V gene. CDR3 length: 16 amino acids. V shed 3 bases, J shed 4 bases, and the junction held 8 bases outside the gene matches.

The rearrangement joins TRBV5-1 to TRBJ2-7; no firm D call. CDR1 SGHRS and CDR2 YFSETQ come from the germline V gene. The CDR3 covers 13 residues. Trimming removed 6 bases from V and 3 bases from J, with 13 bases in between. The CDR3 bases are TGCGCCAGCAACTCGGACGTCGACTACGAGCAGTACTTC. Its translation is CASNSDVDYEQYF. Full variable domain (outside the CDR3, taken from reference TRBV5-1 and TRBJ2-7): KAGVTQTPRYLIKTRGQQVTLSCSPISGHRSVSWYQQTPGQGLQFLFEYFSETQRNKGNFPGRFSGRQFSNSRSEMNVSTLELGDSALYLCASNSDVDYEQYFGPGTRLTVT.

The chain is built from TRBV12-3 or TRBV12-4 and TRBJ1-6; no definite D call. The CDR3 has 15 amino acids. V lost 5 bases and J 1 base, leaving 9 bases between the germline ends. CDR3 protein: CASSLVGSYNSPLHF. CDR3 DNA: TGTGCCAGCAGTCTAGTGGGATCCTATAATTCACCCCTCCACTTT.